The 7 T cell receptor beta chains below come from one sample, sequenced in a study of blood T cell repertoires in COVID-19. Profiling relied on immunoSEQ multiplex PCR, and the TCRdb table lists in-frame clones only, not all of them. The table includes about 36,000 clones, 70% to 90% detected once. Input material: peripheral blood. The receptors were gathered from a human donor in a cohort sampled during active COVID-19.

This rearrangement joins TRBV7-9 to TRBJ2-3; 14 positions match TRBD2. The germline V gene encodes CDR1 SEHNR and CDR2 FQNEAQ (reference sequence). The CDR3 is made up of 19 amino acids. V lost 1 base and J lost 2; bases outside the gene matches: 8. CDR3 bases: TGTGCCAGCAGCTTAGGAACGGGGACTAGCGGGGGACACACAGATACGCAGTATTTT. It is translated as CASSLGTGTSGGHTDTQYF.

The chain has TRBV19 and TRBJ2-7, with D tentatively TRBD1 (6 bases). Germline loops: CDR1 LNHDA, CDR2 SQIVND (reference sequence). This CDR3 is built from 11 residues. V lost 5 bases and J 6 bases, leaving 8 bases between the germline ends. CDR3 nucleotides: TGTGCCAGTAGTCAGGGGAGCGAGCAGTACTTC. Translated, it gives CASSQGSEQYF.

The chain carries TRBV5-6 and TRBJ2-5, with D perhaps matching TRBD2 (6 bases). The CDR3 extends over 16 amino acids. Trimming stripped 2 bases from V and 5 bases from J, with 19 bases between. Germline V lookup: CDR1 SGHDT, CDR2 YYEEEE. CDR3 protein: CASSLRWDSVWETQYF. DNA for the CDR3: TGTGCCAGCAGCTTAAGGTGGGACTCCGTGTGGGAGACCCAGTACTTC.

J is TRBJ2-5 and V is TRBV28, with D uncertain. V was shortened by 8 bases and J by 5 bases, with 21 bases between the two germline ends. Germline lookup yields CDR1 MDHEN and CDR2 SYDVKM. CDR3 length equals 15 residues. CDR3 nucleotides: TGTGCCAGCGGTTCCGCCCGGTTTGCCCGGGAGACCCAGTACTTC. Translation gives CASGSARFARETQYF.

The CDR3 protein is CASSLVGQGGANVLTF. As DNA, the CDR3 is TGTGCCAGCAGCTTGGTCGGACAGGGAGGGGCCAACGTCCTGACTTTC. This chain links TRBV5-4 with TRBJ2-6, with 8 bases fitting TRBD1. The germline V gene encodes CDR1 SGHNT and CDR2 YYREEE (reference sequence). V shed 0 bases and J 4 bases; nucleotides not matched to a gene: 3. The CDR3 has 16 amino acids. Full variable domain (remainder filled in from reference TRBV5-4 and TRBJ2-6): ETGVTQSPTHLIKTRGQQVTLRCSSQSGHNTVSWYQQALGQGPQFIFQYYREEENGRGNFPPRFSGLQFPNYSSELNVNALELDDSALYLCASSLVGQGGANVLTFGAGSRLTVL.

J is TRBJ2-7 and V is TRBV5-1; 12 positions agree with TRBD1. From germline, CDR1 is SGHRS and CDR2 YFSETQ. This CDR3 comprises 15 residues. V shed 9 bases, J shed 1 base, and the junction held 8 bases outside the gene matches. The CDR3 region has the DNA TGCGCCACCGGGACAGGGGGCAGTGGGTCCTACGAGCAGTACTTC. This encodes CATGTGGSGSYEQYF.

The V gene is TRBV7-6, the J gene TRBJ1-4, with D maybe TRBD1 (6 bases). CDR1 is SGHVS and CDR2 is FNYEAQ in the germline V gene. V was cut by 1 base and J by 0 bases, with 21 bases left in between. This CDR3 spans 20 amino acids. The CDR3 reads CASSLGGGPHRGSTNEKLFF. In nucleotides, the CDR3 is TGTGCCAGCAGCTTAGGCGGGGGCCCCCACAGAGGTTCAACTAATGAAAAACTGTTTTTT.